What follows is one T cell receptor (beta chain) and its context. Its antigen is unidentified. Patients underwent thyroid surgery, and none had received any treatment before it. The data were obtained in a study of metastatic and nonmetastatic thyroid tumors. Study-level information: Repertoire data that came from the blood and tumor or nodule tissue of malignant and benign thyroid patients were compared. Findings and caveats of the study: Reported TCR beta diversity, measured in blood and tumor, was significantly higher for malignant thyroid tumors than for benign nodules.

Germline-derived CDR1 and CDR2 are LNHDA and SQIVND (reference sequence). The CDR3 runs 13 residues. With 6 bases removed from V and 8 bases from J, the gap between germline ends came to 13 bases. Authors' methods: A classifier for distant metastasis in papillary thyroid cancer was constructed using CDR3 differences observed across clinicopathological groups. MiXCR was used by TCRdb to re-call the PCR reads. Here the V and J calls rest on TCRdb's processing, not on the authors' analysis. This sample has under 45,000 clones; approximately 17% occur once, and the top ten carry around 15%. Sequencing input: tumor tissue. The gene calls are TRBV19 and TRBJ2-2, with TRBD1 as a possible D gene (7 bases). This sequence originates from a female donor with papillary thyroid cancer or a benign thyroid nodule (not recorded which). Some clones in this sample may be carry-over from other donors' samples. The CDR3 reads CASRETGRGELFF. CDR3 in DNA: TGTGCCAGTAGAGAGACAGGGAGGGGGGAGCTGTTTTTT.